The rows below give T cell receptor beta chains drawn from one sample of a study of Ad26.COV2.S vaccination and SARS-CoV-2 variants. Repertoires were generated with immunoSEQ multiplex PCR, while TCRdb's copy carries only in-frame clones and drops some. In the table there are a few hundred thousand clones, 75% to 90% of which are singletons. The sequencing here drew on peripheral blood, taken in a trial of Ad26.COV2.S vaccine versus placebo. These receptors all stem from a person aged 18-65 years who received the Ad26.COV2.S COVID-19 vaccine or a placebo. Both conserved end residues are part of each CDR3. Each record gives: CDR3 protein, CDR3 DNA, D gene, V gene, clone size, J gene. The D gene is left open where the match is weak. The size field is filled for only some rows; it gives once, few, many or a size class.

CASSLSSWETQYF	TGTGCCAGCAGTTTATCTAGCTGGGAGACCCAGTACTTC	NA	TRBV28	NA	TRBJ2-5
CAWGLASSYNEQFF	TGTGCCTGGGGACTAGCTAGCTCCTACAATGAGCAGTTCTTC	TRBD2	TRBV6-5	NA	TRBJ2-1
CASAGERHGYTF	TGTGCCAGCGCCGGGGAAAGGCATGGCTACACCTTC	NA	TRBV5-4	once	TRBJ1-2
CASSPRPGQGARDTEAFF	TGTGCCAGCAGCCCGCGCCCGGGACAGGGGGCGCGGGACACTGAAGCTTTCTTT	TRBD1	TRBV14	once	TRBJ1-1
CASSYTGLLSTDTQYF	TGTGCCAGCAGTTACACGGGGCTACTGAGCACAGATACGCAGTATTTT	NA	TRBV2	NA	TRBJ2-3
CASSPWGPSKPNRLPHGYTF	TGTGCCAGTAGTCCATGGGGGCCCAGCAAACCAAACCGCCTCCCCCATGGCTACACCTTC	NA	TRBV19	NA	TRBJ1-2
CASSTDRGRNQPQHF	TGTGCCAGTAGTACGGACAGGGGGCGTAATCAGCCCCAGCATTTT	TRBD1	TRBV19	few	TRBJ1-5
CASSLVRLGTDTQYF	TGTGCCAGCAGCTTAGTACGGCTAGGGACGGATACGCAGTATTTT	NA	TRBV7-8	NA	TRBJ2-3
CASSFQGVGTGELFF	TGTGCCAGCAGCTTTCAGGGTGTAGGGACCGGGGAGCTGTTTTTT	NA	TRBV11-1	NA	TRBJ2-2
CASSIGQGAVYEQYF	TGTGCCAGTAGTATAGGCCAGGGGGCAGTCTACGAGCAGTACTTC	TRBD1	TRBV19	NA	TRBJ2-7
CASSLTRGQETQYF	TGTGCCAGCAGCTTAACAAGGGGCCAAGAGACCCAGTACTTC	NA	TRBV7-2	NA	TRBJ2-5
CASSLQGPRNSPLHF	TGCGCCAGCAGCTTACAGGGACCTCGGAATTCACCCCTCCACTTT	NA	TRBV5-1	NA	TRBJ1-6
CASRATGVSGDAFF	TGTGCCAGCAGAGCCACGGGGGTATCGGGGGATGCTTTCTTT	NA	TRBV6-4	NA	TRBJ1-1
CASSQDTVTTQYF	TGTGCCAGCAGCCAAGATACGGTTACTACGCAGTATTTT	NA	TRBV3-1/TRBV3-2	NA	TRBJ2-3
CASSMAAGVHNQPQHF	TGTGCCAGTAGTATGGCGGCAGGGGTCCACAATCAGCCCCAGCATTTT	NA	TRBV19	NA	TRBJ1-5
CASSLFRLGARNIQYF	TGTGCCAGCAGCTTATTCCGTCTGGGGGCCCGAAACATTCAGTACTTC	NA	TRBV7-2	once	TRBJ2-4
CASMGSEAFF	TGTGCCAGCATGGGGTCTGAAGCTTTCTTT	NA	TRBV12-3/TRBV12-4	NA	TRBJ1-1
CASSALQGLGEKLFF	TGTGCCAGCAGCGCTCTTCAGGGGTTAGGCGAAAAACTGTTTTTT	NA	TRBV5-6	NA	TRBJ1-4
CASSLGLLAGYNEQFF	TGTGCCAGCAGCTTAGGTCTACTAGCGGGTTACAATGAGCAGTTCTTC	TRBD2	TRBV7-9	NA	TRBJ2-1
CASSVALGGEQYF	TGTGCCAGCAGCGTAGCTCTCGGAGGAGAGCAGTACTTC	NA	TRBV9	few	TRBJ2-7
CASSPMGAMNTEAFF	TGTGCCAGCTCACCGATGGGGGCCATGAACACTGAAGCTTTCTTT	NA	TRBV18	NA	TRBJ1-1
CASSFFGTSGGYEQYF	TGTGCCAGCAGCTTCTTCGGGACTAGCGGGGGTTACGAGCAGTACTTC	TRBD2	TRBV11-2	NA	TRBJ2-7
CASSLWETQYF	TGTGCCAGCAGCTTGTGGGAGACCCAGTACTTC	NA	TRBV7-9	NA	TRBJ2-5
CASSRERVNEQFF	TGTGCCAGCAGTAGAGAACGCGTCAATGAGCAGTTCTTC	NA	TRBV12-3/TRBV12-4	NA	TRBJ2-1
CASSFGAGGYNEQFF	TGTGCCAGCAGTTTTGGAGCGGGGGGGTACAATGAGCAGTTCTTC	TRBD2	TRBV27	NA	TRBJ2-1
CASSLGLAGDSTDTQYF	TGCGCCAGCAGCCTCGGACTAGCGGGGGACTCCACAGATACGCAGTATTTT	TRBD2	TRBV5-1	NA	TRBJ2-3
CASSLDRGNNSPLHF	TGCGCCAGCAGTCTGGACAGGGGGAATAATTCACCCCTCCACTTT	TRBD1	TRBV4-3	NA	TRBJ1-6
CASTPGQGYNEQFF	TGTGCCAGTACCCCGGGACAGGGGTACAATGAGCAGTTCTTC	TRBD1	TRBV2	NA	TRBJ2-1
CASSGENYEQYF	TGTGCCAGCAGTGGAGAGAACTACGAGCAGTACTTC	NA	TRBV9	NA	TRBJ2-7
CASSQALAELNTGELFF	TGCGCCAGCAGCCAAGCGCTAGCGGAGTTGAACACCGGGGAGCTGTTTTTT	TRBD2	TRBV4-3	few	TRBJ2-2
CASSPLRGEQETQYF	TGTGCCAGCTCACCTCTCAGGGGAGAACAAGAGACCCAGTACTTC	NA	TRBV18	once	TRBJ2-5
CASRRAAYSPLHF	TGTGCCAGCAGAAGGGCAGCCTATTCACCCCTCCACTTT	NA	TRBV27	NA	TRBJ1-6
CASSPTGTANSPLHF	TGTGCCAGCAGTCCCACCGGGACAGCCAATTCACCCCTCCACTTT	TRBD1	TRBV6-5	NA	TRBJ1-6
CASSPGPAGNTEAFF	TGTGCCAGCAGCCCCGGCCCGGCGGGGAACACTGAAGCTTTCTTT	NA	TRBV27	NA	TRBJ1-1
CASSQGTSGRNNEQFF	TGCGCCAGCAGCCAGGGGACTAGCGGGAGAAACAATGAGCAGTTCTTC	TRBD2	TRBV4-3	once	TRBJ2-1
CAWSAQLQLGEKLFF	TGTGCCTGGAGTGCCCAACTACAGCTAGGGGAAAAACTGTTTTTT	NA	TRBV30	NA	TRBJ1-4
CASSFGTGEETQYF	TGTGCCAGCAGCTTTGGGACGGGAGAAGAGACCCAGTACTTC	NA	TRBV7-2	once	TRBJ2-5
CASSPPRQGMNTEAFF	TGTGCCAGCAGCCCCCCCAGGCAGGGTATGAACACTGAAGCTTTCTTT	NA	TRBV14	NA	TRBJ1-1
CASRSGASTEKLFF	TGTGCCAGCAGGTCAGGGGCCTCGACCGAAAAACTGTTTTTT	NA	TRBV27	NA	TRBJ1-4
CASKGIVYSPLHF	TGTGCCAGCAAAGGGATCGTATATTCACCCCTCCACTTT	NA	TRBV3-1/TRBV3-2	NA	TRBJ1-6
CASSEGFYGYTF	TGTGCCAGCAGCGAGGGATTTTATGGCTACACCTTC	NA	TRBV5-6	few	TRBJ1-2